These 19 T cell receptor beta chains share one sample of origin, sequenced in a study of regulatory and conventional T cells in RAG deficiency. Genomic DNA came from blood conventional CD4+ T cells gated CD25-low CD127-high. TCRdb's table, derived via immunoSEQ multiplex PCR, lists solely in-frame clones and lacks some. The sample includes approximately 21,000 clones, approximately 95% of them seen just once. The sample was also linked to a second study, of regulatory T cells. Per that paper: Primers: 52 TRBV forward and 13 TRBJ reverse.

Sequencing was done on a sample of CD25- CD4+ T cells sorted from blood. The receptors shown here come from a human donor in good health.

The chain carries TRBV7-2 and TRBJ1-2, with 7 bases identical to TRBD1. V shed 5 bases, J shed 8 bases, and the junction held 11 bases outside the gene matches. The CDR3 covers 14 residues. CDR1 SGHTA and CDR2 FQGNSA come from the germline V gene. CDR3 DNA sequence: TGTGCCAGCAGCCCCGACAGGGTAGTTATAGGCTACACCTTC. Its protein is CASSPDRVVIGYTF.

The CDR3 sequence: CASSDPGQGYYEQYF. The CDR3, as DNA: TGCGCCAGCAGTGACCCGGGACAGGGATACTACGAGCAGTACTTC. The chain links TRBV10-1 to TRBJ2-7; 9 bases are a match to TRBD1. The CDR3 spans 15 residues. V lost 3 bases, J lost 3 bases, and 6 bases stayed unmatched. Looked up from germline, CDR1 is WNHNN and CDR2 is SYGVQD (reference sequence).

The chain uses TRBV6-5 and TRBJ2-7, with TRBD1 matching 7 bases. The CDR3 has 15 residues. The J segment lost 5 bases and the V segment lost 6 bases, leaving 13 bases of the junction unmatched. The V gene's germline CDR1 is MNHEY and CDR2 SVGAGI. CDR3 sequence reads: CASSPRLQGLDEQYF. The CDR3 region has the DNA TGTGCCAGCAGCCCACGATTACAGGGGTTGGACGAGCAGTACTTC.

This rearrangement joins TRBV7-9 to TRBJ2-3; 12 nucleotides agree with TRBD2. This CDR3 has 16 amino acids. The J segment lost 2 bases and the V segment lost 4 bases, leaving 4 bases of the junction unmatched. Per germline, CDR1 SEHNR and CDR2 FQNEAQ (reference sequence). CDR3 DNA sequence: TGTGCCAGCAGCTCGACTAGCGGGGGTACCACAGATACGCAGTATTTT. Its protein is CASSSTSGGTTDTQYF.

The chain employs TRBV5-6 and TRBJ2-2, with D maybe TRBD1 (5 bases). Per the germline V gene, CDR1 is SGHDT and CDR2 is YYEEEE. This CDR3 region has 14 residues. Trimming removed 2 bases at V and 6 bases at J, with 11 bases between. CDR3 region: CASSFQGWAGELFF. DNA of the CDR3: TGTGCCAGCAGCTTCCAGGGATGGGCCGGGGAGCTGTTTTTT.

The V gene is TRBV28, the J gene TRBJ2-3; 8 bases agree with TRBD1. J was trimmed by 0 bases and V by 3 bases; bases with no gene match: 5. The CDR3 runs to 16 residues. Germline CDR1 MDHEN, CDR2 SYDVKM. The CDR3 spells CASSLLQGASTDTQYF. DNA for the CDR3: TGTGCCAGCAGTTTGTTGCAGGGGGCCAGCACAGATACGCAGTATTTT.

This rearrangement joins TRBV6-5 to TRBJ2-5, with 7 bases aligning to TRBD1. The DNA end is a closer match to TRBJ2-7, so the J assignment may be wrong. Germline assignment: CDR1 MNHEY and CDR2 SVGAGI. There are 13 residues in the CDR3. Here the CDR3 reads CASRRTGLYEQYF. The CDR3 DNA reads TGTGCCAGCAGGAGGACAGGCCTCTACGAGCAGTACTTC.

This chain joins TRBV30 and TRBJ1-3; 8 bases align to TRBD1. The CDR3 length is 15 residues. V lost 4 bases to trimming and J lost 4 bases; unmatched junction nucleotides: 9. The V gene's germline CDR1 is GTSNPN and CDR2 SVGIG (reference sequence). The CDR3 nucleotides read TGTGCCTGGACTAGGACAGGGAATCGAGGAAACACCATATATTTT. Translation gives CAWTRTGNRGNTIYF.

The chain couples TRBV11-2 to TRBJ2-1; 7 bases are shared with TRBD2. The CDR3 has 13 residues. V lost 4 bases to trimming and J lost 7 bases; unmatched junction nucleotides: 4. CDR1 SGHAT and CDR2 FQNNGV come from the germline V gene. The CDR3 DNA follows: TGTGCCAGCAGCTCACTAGCGACTAATGAGCAGTTCTTC. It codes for CASSSLATNEQFF.

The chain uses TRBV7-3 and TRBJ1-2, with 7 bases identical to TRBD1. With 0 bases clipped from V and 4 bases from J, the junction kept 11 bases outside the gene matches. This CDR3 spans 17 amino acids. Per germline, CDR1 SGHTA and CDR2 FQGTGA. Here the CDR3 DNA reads TGTGCCAGCAGCTTAACTCCTCAACTAGGACAGGTCTATGGCTACACCTTC. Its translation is CASSLTPQLGQVYGYTF.

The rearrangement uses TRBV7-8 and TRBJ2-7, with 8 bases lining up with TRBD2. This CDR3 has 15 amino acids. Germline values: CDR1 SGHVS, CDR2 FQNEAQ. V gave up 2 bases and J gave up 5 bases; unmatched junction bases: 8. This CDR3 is CASSLRAGGGNEQYF. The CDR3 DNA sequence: TGTGCCAGCAGCTTAAGGGCGGGGGGCGGCAACGAGCAGTACTTC. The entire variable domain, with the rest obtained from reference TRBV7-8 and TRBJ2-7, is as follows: GAGVSQSPRYKVAKRGQDVALRCDPISGHVSLFWYQQALGQGPEFLTYFQNEAQLDKSGLPSDRFFAERPEGSVSTLKIQRTQQEDSAVYLCASSLRAGGGNEQYFGPGTRLTVT.

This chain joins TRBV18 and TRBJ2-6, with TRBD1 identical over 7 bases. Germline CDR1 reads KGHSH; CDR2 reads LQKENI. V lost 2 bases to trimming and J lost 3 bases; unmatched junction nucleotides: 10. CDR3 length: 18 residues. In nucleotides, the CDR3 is TGTGCCAGCTCACCAATCTCTTTAGACAGGGTTGGGGCCAACGTCCTGACTTTC. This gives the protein CASSPISLDRVGANVLTF.

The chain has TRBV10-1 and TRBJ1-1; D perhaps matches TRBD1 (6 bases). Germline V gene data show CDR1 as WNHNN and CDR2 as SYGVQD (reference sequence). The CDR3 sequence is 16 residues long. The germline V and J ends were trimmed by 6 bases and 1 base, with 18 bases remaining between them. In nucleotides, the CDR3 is TGCGCCAGCAGGGATAAGACACAGGGCGAGAACACTGAAGCTTTCTTT. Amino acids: CASRDKTQGENTEAFF.

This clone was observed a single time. The CDR3 loop reads CASQSRGGGGYTF. CDR3 bases: TGTGCCAGTCAATCCCGGGGGGGAGGAGGCTACACCTTC. The chain is built from TRBV25-1 and TRBJ1-2; D possibly corresponds to TRBD1 (5 bases). Germline V lookup: CDR1 MGHDK, CDR2 SYGVNS. Trimming stripped 9 bases from V and 8 bases from J, with 19 bases between. This CDR3 comprises 13 residues.

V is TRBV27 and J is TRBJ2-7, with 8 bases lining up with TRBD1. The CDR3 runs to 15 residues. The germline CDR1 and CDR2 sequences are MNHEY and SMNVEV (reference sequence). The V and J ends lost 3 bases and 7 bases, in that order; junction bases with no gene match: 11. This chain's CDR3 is CASSFDLTGAGEQYF. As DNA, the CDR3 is TGTGCCAGCAGTTTCGATTTGACAGGGGCGGGGGAGCAGTACTTC.

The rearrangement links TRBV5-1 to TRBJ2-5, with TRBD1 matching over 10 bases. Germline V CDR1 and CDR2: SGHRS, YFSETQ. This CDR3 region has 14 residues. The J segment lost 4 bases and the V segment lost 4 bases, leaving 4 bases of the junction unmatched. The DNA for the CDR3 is TGCGCCAGCAGCGCCGGGACAGGGGCAGAGACCCAGTACTTC. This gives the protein CASSAGTGAETQYF.

The CDR3 sequence: CASNPPQAREKLFF. In nucleotides, the CDR3 is TGTGCCAGCAATCCCCCCCAGGCCCGTGAAAAACTGTTTTTT. The gene calls are TRBV28 and TRBJ1-4; D is unresolved. Trimming pared 7 bases from V and 7 bases from J, leaving 16 bases between. The CDR3 consists of 14 residues. Per germline, CDR1 MDHEN and CDR2 SYDVKM.

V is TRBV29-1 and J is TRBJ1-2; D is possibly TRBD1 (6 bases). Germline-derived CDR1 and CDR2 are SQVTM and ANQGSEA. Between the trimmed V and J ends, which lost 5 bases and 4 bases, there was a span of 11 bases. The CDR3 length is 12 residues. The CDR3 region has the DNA TGCAGCGTTAACAGGGAGACCTATGGCTACACCTTC. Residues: CSVNRETYGYTF.

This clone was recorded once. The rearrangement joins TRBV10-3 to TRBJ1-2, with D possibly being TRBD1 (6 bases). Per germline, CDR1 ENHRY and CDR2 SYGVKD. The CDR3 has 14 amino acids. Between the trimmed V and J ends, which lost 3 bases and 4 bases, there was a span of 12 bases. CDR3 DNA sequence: TGTGCCATCAGTGAAAGACAGGCCTCCTATGGCTACACCTTC. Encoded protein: CAISERQASYGYTF.